What follows are 12 T cell receptor beta chains derived from one specimen sequenced in a study of T cells in narcolepsy. TCRdb keeps only in-frame clones here, not all; method: immunoSEQ multiplex PCR. The sample lists about 35,000 clones, over 80% seen once, with roughly 1% in the top ten. The source material was memory (CD45RA-) CD4+ T cells from blood. Receptors were obtained from a human donor in good health.

The gene calls are TRBV4-3 and TRBJ2-2, with no clear D. Germline V gives CDR1 LGHNA, CDR2 YSLEER. The CDR3 is 17 residues long. The V end was cut by 0 bases, the J end by 1 base, with 12 bases between. DNA of the CDR3: TGCGCCAGCAGCCAAGACTACTCGCAGGAGAACACCGGGGAGCTGTTTTTT. Its protein product is CASSQDYSQENTGELFF.

DNA for the CDR3: TGCGCCAGCAGCTTCGTAGCGGGGGGCGTAGATACGCAGTATTTT. It is translated as CASSFVAGGVDTQYF. V gene TRBV5-1 combines with J gene TRBJ2-3; 10 nucleotides line up with TRBD2. Trimming cost V 2 bases and J 5 bases; bases outside gene matches: 5. The CDR3 extends over 15 amino acids. Germline CDR1 and CDR2: SGHRS and YFSETQ.

The chain employs TRBV7-6 and TRBJ2-7, with no clear D. This CDR3 comprises 14 residues. Germline loops: CDR1 SGHVS, CDR2 FNYEAQ. V was trimmed by 2 bases and J by 6 bases, leaving 14 bases between them. The DNA for the CDR3 is TGTGCCAGCAGCTTAAGTGCCGTTCCCGGCGAGCAGTACTTC. This codes for CASSLSAVPGEQYF.

In regard to this clone: At one end the junction does not follow the germline gene, possibly because of a read error. V is TRBV15 and J is TRBJ1-6; D not resolved. This CDR3 spans 13 amino acids. Germline values: CDR1 LNHNV, CDR2 YYDKDF (reference sequence). The CDR3 is CATNRGRNSPLHF. CDR3 bases: TGTGCCACCAACAGAGGGAGGAATTCACCCCTCCACTTT.

This chain uses TRBV7-2 with TRBJ1-2; no reliable D call. The germline gives CDR1 SGHTA, CDR2 FQGNSA. V was pared by 5 bases and J by 4 bases, with 8 bases between. The CDR3 is made up of 12 amino acids. In nucleotides, the CDR3 is TGTGCCAGCAGCGGGTTTAGCTATGGCTACACCTTC. Amino acids: CASSGFSYGYTF.

The chain is built from TRBV7-2 and TRBJ2-7; D is undetermined. CDR1 and CDR2 from the germline V gene are SGHTA and FQGNSA. This CDR3 is 12 amino acids long. V was trimmed by 5 bases and J by 3 bases, leaving 8 bases between them. The CDR3, as DNA: TGTGCCAGCAGCACGGATTTCTACGAGCAGTACTTC. As protein: CASSTDFYEQYF. The variable domain in full, completed from reference TRBV7-2 and TRBJ2-7, reads GAGVSQSPSNKVTEKGKDVELRCDPISGHTALYWYRQSLGQGLEFLIYFQGNSAPDKSGLPSDRFSAERTGGSVSTLTIQRTQQEDSAVYLCASSTDFYEQYFGPGTRLTVT.

The CDR3 loop is CASSSPINRDRGLLITGELFF. The CDR3 DNA follows: TGTGCCAGCAGCTCCCCGATTAACCGGGACAGGGGGCTTTTGATCACCGGGGAGCTGTTTTTT. V and J are TRBV7-8 and TRBJ2-2; 12 bases agree with TRBD1. This CDR3 is 21 amino acids long. The V gene's germline CDR1 is SGHVS and CDR2 FQNEAQ. The V and J ends lost 4 bases and 4 bases, in that order; junction bases with no gene match: 19. The entire variable domain, with the rest obtained from reference TRBV7-8 and TRBJ2-2, is as follows: GAGVSQSPRYKVAKRGQDVALRCDPISGHVSLFWYQQALGQGPEFLTYFQNEAQLDKSGLPSDRFFAERPEGSVSTLKIQRTQQEDSAVYLCASSSPINRDRGLLITGELFFGEGSRLTVL.

This chain links TRBV13 with TRBJ2-7; D may correspond to TRBD1 or TRBD2 (6 bases each). The germline V gene has CDR1 PRHDT and CDR2 FYEKMQ (reference sequence). Trimming pared 7 bases from V and 4 bases from J, leaving 20 bases between. This CDR3 has 15 residues. The chain's CDR3 is CASTIRRGARYEQYF. Written as DNA, the CDR3 is TGTGCCAGCACCATAAGGAGGGGGGCGCGTTACGAGCAGTACTTC.

Concerning this clone itself: The same CDR3 arises from other DNA sequences in this sample as well. The chain employs TRBV7-3 and TRBJ2-1; D remains ambiguous. Germline CDR1 and CDR2: SGHTA and FQGTGA. The CDR3 length is 13 residues. The V end was cut by 1 base, the J end by 5 bases, with 6 bases between. For the CDR3, the DNA is TGTGCCAGCAGCTTAAACCGAGACAATGAGCAGTTCTTC. It translates to CASSLNRDNEQFF.

The rearrangement links TRBV27 to TRBJ2-5; perhaps TRBD2 as D (5 bases). The V end lost 8 bases, the J end lost 2 bases, and 15 bases lay between the germline ends. CDR1 is MNHEY and CDR2 is SMNVEV in the germline V gene (reference sequence). This CDR3 is 14 amino acids long. The CDR3 sequence: CASGSYGNQETQYF. The CDR3 bases are TGTGCCAGCGGCTCGTACGGGAATCAAGAGACCCAGTACTTC.

This clone has more than one count but fewer than ten. This chain uses TRBV10-1 with TRBJ1-1, with D maybe TRBD1 (5 bases). Germline V lookup: CDR1 WNHNN, CDR2 SYGVQD (reference sequence). The V gene lost 2 bases and the J gene lost 4 bases, with 8 bases spanning the gap. The CDR3 loop spans 13 amino acids. In DNA form, the CDR3 reads TGCGCCAGCAGTGAGACAGGTTTCACTGAAGCTTTCTTT. This encodes CASSETGFTEAFF.

The rearrangement uses TRBV9 and TRBJ2-1, with 14 bases that match TRBD2. CDR1 and CDR2 from the germline V gene are SGDLS and YYNGEE. CDR3 length equals 16 residues. The V and J ends lost 4 bases and 7 bases, in that order; junction bases with no gene match: 7. The CDR3 loop is CASSPRLAGGQNEQFF. The CDR3 DNA reads TGTGCCAGCAGCCCAAGACTAGCGGGAGGGCAAAATGAGCAGTTCTTC.